The 21 T cell receptor beta chains reported below all come from one sample, sequenced in a study of blood T cells in healthy people across ages. The second PCR ran about 6 to 12 cycles with a sample-barcoded 5' primer and J-beta primers. TCRdb re-analysed the 5' RACE reads in MiXCR, keeping a single row per CDR3 protein. The table has around 1,600,000 distinct CDR3 sequences, 40% to 45% seen once. The sequencing input was blood. These receptors all come from a woman between 18 and 29 years old in good health.

The chain recombines TRBV7-9 with TRBJ1-1; D remains unclear. Germline assignment: CDR1 SEHNR and CDR2 FQNEAQ (reference sequence). Trimming pared 1 base from V and 3 bases from J, leaving 18 bases between. This CDR3 contains 17 residues. CDR3 protein: CASSLVRGGFKDTEAFF. The CDR3 nucleotides are TGTGCCAGCAGCTTAGTCAGAGGTGGTTTTAAGGACACTGAAGCTTTCTTT.

J is TRBJ1-2 and V is TRBV10-3; maybe TRBD1 (6 bases). With 2 bases removed from V and 10 bases from J, the gap between germline ends came to 11 bases. CDR1 and CDR2 (germline): ENHRY, SYGVKD. This CDR3 is 12 amino acids long. The CDR3 loop is CAISENTGTYTF. Written as DNA, the CDR3 is TGTGCCATCAGTGAGAATACAGGGACCTACACCTTC.

The chain links TRBV4-2 to TRBJ2-1; D perhaps matches TRBD2 (7 bases). Trimming took off 0 bases at V and 8 bases at J, with 20 bases between the two ends. The germline gives CDR1 LGHNA, CDR2 YNFKEQ. The CDR3 spans 17 residues. CDR3 amino acids: CASSQDPPGGPQDEQFF. CDR3 nucleotide sequence: TGTGCCAGCAGCCAAGATCCCCCCGGGGGGCCCCAGGATGAGCAGTTCTTC.

This clonotype occurred a few times. The chain links TRBV5-1 to TRBJ1-4; 9 bases agree with TRBD1. The V and J ends lost 3 bases and 7 bases, in that order; junction bases with no gene match: 4. The length of the CDR3 is 14 residues. Germline V CDR1 and CDR2: SGHRS, YFSETQ. CDR3 nucleotides: TGCGCCAGCAGCTGGGGACAGGGTACTGAAAAACTGTTTTTT. Translating it yields CASSWGQGTEKLFF. Variable domain in full (rest from reference TRBV5-1 and TRBJ1-4): KAGVTQTPRYLIKTRGQQVTLSCSPISGHRSVSWYQQTPGQGLQFLFEYFSETQRNKGNFPGRFSGRQFSNSRSEMNVSTLELGDSALYLCASSWGQGTEKLFFGSGTQLSVL.

The chain employs TRBV30 and TRBJ2-6, with D unclear. The ends were cut back, 0 bases at V and 1 base at J, with 7 bases in the middle. The CDR3 is 15 amino acids. Looked up from germline, CDR1 is GTSNPN and CDR2 is SVGIG (reference sequence). The CDR3, as DNA: TGTGCCTGGAGTGTATTCGGGTCTGGGGCCAACGTCCTGACTTTC. Translated: CAWSVFGSGANVLTF.

This clonotype occurred a few times. The rearrangement joins TRBV6-5 to TRBJ1-5, with 9 positions matching TRBD1. Germline V gene data show CDR1 as MNHEY and CDR2 as SVGAGI. V lost 5 bases, J lost 3 bases, and 8 bases stayed unmatched. The CDR3 has 16 residues. The CDR3 is CASSTYTGGSNQPQHF. In DNA, the CDR3 is TGTGCCAGCAGTACATACACAGGGGGCTCCAATCAGCCCCAGCATTTT.

This clonotype came up a few times. This chain links TRBV10-1 with TRBJ2-3; unclear D gene. Trimming removed 4 bases at V and 2 bases at J, with 10 bases between. The CDR3 covers 14 residues. CDR1 is WNHNN, CDR2 SYGVQD, per germline (reference sequence). For the CDR3, the DNA is TGCGCCAGCAGTGGGGCCCTCCTCACAGATACGCAGTATTTT. Encoded protein: CASSGALLTDTQYF.

This clonotype was detected a few times. The rearrangement links TRBV20-1 to TRBJ2-3; D could derive from TRBD1 or TRBD2 (5 bases each). Germline assignment: CDR1 DFQATT and CDR2 SNEGSKA (reference sequence). Between the trimmed V and J ends, which lost 0 bases and 7 bases, there was a span of 11 bases. CDR3 length: 13 amino acids. The CDR3 sequence: CSARDMGVYTQYF. The CDR3 coding sequence is TGCAGTGCTAGAGATATGGGGGTGTATACGCAGTATTTT.

This clonotype was detected only a few times. The V and J genes are TRBV6-6 and TRBJ2-7; D tentatively reads TRBD1 or TRBD2 (5 bases each). This CDR3 has 15 amino acids. The germline V gene encodes CDR1 MNHNY and CDR2 SVGAGI (reference sequence). V lost 7 bases and J 3 bases, leaving 19 bases between the germline ends. DNA of the CDR3: TGTGCCAGCAAGGGCCCGGGGCTTAAGGACTACGAGCAGTACTTC. Translated, it gives CASKGPGLKDYEQYF.

The V gene is TRBV5-6, the J gene TRBJ2-1; D remains unclear. The V gene's germline CDR1 is SGHDT and CDR2 YYEEEE. The CDR3 spans 11 residues. Trimming stripped 4 bases from V and 9 bases from J, with 8 bases between. The CDR3 is CASSVTTEQFF. The CDR3 DNA sequence: TGTGCCAGCAGCGTTACCACTGAGCAGTTCTTC. The full variable domain, completed using reference TRBV5-6 and TRBJ2-1, is DAGVTQSPTHLIKTRGQQVTLRCSPKSGHDTVSWYQQALGQGPQFIFQYYEEEERQRGNFPDRFSGHQFPNYSSELNVNALLLGDSALYLCASSVTTEQFFGPGTRLTVL.

In its sample, this clonotype was seen a few times. The chain uses TRBV20-1 and TRBJ2-3; TRBD1 agrees at 7 bases. CDR1 and CDR2 (germline): DFQATT, SNEGSKA (reference sequence). CDR3 length: 14 residues. V lost 3 bases and J lost 2; bases outside the gene matches: 5. This CDR3 is CSASRDSYTDTQYF. CDR3 DNA: TGCAGTGCTAGCAGGGACAGCTACACAGATACGCAGTATTTT.

This clonotype has just a few counts. This sequence joins TRBV9 and TRBJ2-3; weak D call: TRBD2 (6 bases). V shed 3 bases and J shed 2 bases, with 13 bases lying between them. Germline V gene lookup returns CDR1 SGDLS and CDR2 YYNGEE. The CDR3 totals 15 residues. In DNA, the CDR3 is TGTGCCAGCAGCGGGGGGGACTTCCACACAGATACGCAGTATTTT. Protein product: CASSGGDFHTDTQYF.

The sample holds a few counts of this clonotype. This chain links TRBV7-9 with TRBJ2-1, with 10 positions matching TRBD1. The J call is uncertain, as TRBJ2-7 better fits the DNA end. The germline V gene has CDR1 SEHNR and CDR2 FQNEAQ (reference sequence). The CDR3 contains 16 residues. The CDR3 region is CASSHRTGGYYNEQYF. DNA for the CDR3: TGTGCCAGCAGCCACCGGACAGGGGGTTATTACAATGAGCAGTACTTC.

The chain recombines TRBV27 with TRBJ2-7, with D possibly being TRBD2 (5 bases). This CDR3 spans 14 amino acids. Looked up from germline, CDR1 is MNHEY and CDR2 is SMNVEV (reference sequence). With 4 bases removed from V and 2 bases from J, the gap between germline ends came to 12 bases. This chain's CDR3 is CASSSWQTTYEQYF. The DNA of the CDR3 is TGTGCCAGCAGTTCTTGGCAGACTACCTACGAGCAGTACTTC.

This sequence joins TRBV5-1 and TRBJ1-4; TRBD1 matches at 7 bases. V gave up 10 bases and J gave up 5 bases; unmatched junction bases: 5. The V gene's germline CDR1 is SGHRS and CDR2 YFSETQ. The CDR3 sequence is 12 residues long. The CDR3 reads CAPGTDNEKLFF. CDR3 bases: TGCGCCCCGGGGACAGACAATGAAAAACTGTTTTTT.

This clonotype was observed a single time. The J gene is TRBJ2-1, the V gene TRBV20-1; D is ambiguous. CDR3 size: 12 residues. Germline V gene sequence: CDR1 DFQATT, CDR2 SNEGSKA (reference sequence). The V end lost 3 bases, the J end lost 4 bases, and 7 bases lay between the germline ends. The CDR3 sequence is CSASSDYNEQFF. The CDR3, as DNA: TGCAGTGCTAGTTCTGATTACAATGAGCAGTTCTTC.

For this clonotype: A read error is possible here, since a much larger clone lies one base away. V usage is TRBV7-9 and J usage is TRBJ1-2; unclear D gene. Deletions cut 1 base from V and 8 bases from J, with 8 bases between. This CDR3 is built from 12 residues. In germline, CDR1 is SEHNR, CDR2 FQNEAQ (reference sequence). The CDR3: CASSLEGCGYTF. The CDR3 region has the DNA TGTGCCAGCAGCTTAGAAGGGTGCGGCTACACCTTC.

The chain combines TRBV7-2 with TRBJ2-1; D is ambiguous. This CDR3 has 12 residues. Trimming took 5 bases from V and 13 from J, leaving 15 bases between them. Per the germline V gene, CDR1 is SGHTA and CDR2 is FQGNSA. The CDR3 here is CASSHPYETQFF. CDR3 bases: TGTGCCAGCAGCCACCCCTATGAGACCCAGTTCTTC.

V usage is TRBV7-6 and J usage is TRBJ1-1, with D possibly matching TRBD1 (6 bases). Germline V CDR1 and CDR2: SGHVS, FNYEAQ. The CDR3 loop spans 13 amino acids. Trimming removed 3 bases at V and 13 bases at J, with 18 bases between. CDR3 protein: CASSFTGFAFGFF. CDR3 nucleotides: TGTGCCAGCAGCTTTACAGGGTTCGCGTTTGGTTTCTTT. Full variable domain (outside the CDR3, taken from reference TRBV7-6 and TRBJ1-1): GAGVSQSPRYKVTKRGQDVALRCDPISGHVSLYWYRQALGQGPEFLTYFNYEAQQDKSGLPNDRFSAERPEGSISTLTIQRTEQRDSAMYRCASSFTGFAFGFFGQGTRLTVV.

The J gene is TRBJ2-7, the V gene TRBV12-3 or TRBV12-4, with D maybe TRBD2 (7 bases). CDR3 length: 15 residues. V was clipped by 6 bases and J by 2 bases, with 17 bases between them. DNA for the CDR3: TGTGCCAGCAGCCCCGCGGGGGCGAGCCCCTACGAGCAGTACTTC. Translation: CASSPAGASPYEQYF.

The J gene is TRBJ1-5, the V gene TRBV7-9, with unresolved D. This CDR3 is 15 amino acids long. Germline CDR1 is SEHNR and CDR2 is FQNEAQ (reference sequence). V was shortened by 4 bases and J by 1 base, with 11 bases between the two germline ends. Here the CDR3 reads CASSSNRWSNQPQHF. CDR3 DNA sequence: TGTGCCAGCAGCTCAAACCGTTGGAGCAATCAGCCCCAGCATTTT.